This T cell receptor beta chain was recovered during a study of T-cell reconstitution after alpha-beta-depleted transplantation in children. Notes on the study in general: About two months after transplant, alpha-beta T cells reportedly came from several hundred expanded graft clones.

This CDR3 has 11 amino acids. Germline V gene sequence: CDR1 MGHRA, CDR2 YSYEKL. The V and J ends lost 3 bases and 13 bases respectively, with 10 bases between them. A remark on this clonotype: Its matching antigen is unknown.

The TCRbeta library incorporated unique molecular identifiers. Each CDR3 protein gets one entry after TCRdb re-called the PCR reads with MiXCR. The table has 750,000 to 950,000 distinct CDR3 sequences, approximately 15% seen once. The sample consisted of PBMCs, mostly from graft donor cells, taken 360 days after TCRalphabeta/CD19-depleted stem cell transplant. The rearrangement uses TRBV4-1 and TRBJ2-1; either TRBD1 or TRBD2 may supply D (5 bases each). This TCR derives from a male patient aged 10 to 17 who had a stem cell transplant for acute lymphoblastic leukemia, so the T cells may come from the graft donor. Written as DNA, the CDR3 is TGCGCCAGCAGCCAGCCCGGGGCCCAGTTCTTC. Amino acid sequence: CASSQPGAQFF.